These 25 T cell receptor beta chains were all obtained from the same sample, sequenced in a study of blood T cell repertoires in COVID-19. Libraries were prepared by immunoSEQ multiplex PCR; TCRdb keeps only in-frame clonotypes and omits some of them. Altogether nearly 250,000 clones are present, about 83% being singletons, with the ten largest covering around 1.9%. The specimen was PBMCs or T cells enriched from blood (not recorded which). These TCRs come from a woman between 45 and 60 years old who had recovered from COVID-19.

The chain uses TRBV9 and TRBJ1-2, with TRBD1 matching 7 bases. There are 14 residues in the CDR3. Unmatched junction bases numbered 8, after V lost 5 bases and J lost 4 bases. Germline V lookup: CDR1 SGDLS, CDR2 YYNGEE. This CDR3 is CASRTTGTAYGYTF. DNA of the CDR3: TGTGCCAGCAGAACGACCGGGACAGCCTATGGCTACACCTTC.

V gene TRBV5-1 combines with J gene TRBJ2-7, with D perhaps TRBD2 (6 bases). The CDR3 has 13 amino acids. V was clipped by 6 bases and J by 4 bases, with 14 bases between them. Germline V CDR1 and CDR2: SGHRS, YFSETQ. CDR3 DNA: TGCGCCAGCACCCTCCCGGGGGAGTACGAGCAGTACTTC. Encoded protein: CASTLPGEYEQYF.

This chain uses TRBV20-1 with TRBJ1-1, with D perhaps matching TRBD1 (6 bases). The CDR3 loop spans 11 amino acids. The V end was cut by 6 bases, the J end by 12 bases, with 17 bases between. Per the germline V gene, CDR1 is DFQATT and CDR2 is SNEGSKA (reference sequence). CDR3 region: CSASYGQGTFF. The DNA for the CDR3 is TGCAGTGCAAGCTATGGGCAGGGGACTTTCTTT.

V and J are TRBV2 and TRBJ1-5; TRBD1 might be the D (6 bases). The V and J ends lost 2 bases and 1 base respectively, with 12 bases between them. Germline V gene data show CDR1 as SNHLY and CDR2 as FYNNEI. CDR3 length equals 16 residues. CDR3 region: CASSEQGTLSNQPQHF. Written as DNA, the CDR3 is TGTGCCAGCAGTGAACAGGGGACCCTCAGCAATCAGCCCCAGCATTTT.

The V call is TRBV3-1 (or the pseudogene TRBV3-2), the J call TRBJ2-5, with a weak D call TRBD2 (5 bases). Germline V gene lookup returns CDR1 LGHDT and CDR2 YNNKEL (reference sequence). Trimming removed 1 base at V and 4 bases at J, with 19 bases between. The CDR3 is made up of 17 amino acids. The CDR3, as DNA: TGTGCCAGCAGCCAAGGGGCCGAGGTATGTGCGGGAGAGACCCAGTACTTC. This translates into CASSQGAEVCAGETQYF.

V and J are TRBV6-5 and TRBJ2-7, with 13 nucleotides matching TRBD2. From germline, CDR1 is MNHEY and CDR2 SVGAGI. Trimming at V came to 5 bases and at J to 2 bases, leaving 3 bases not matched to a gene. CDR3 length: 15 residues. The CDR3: CASSPLAGGPYEQYF. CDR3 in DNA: TGTGCCAGCAGTCCACTAGCGGGAGGGCCCTACGAGCAGTACTTC.

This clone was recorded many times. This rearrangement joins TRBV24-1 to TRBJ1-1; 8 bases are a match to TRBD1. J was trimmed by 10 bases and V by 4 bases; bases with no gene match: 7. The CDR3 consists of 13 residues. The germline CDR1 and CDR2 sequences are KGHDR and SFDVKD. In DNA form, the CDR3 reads TGTGCCACCAGTGAGAGGACAGGGAAGGTAGCTTTCTTT. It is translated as CATSERTGKVAFF.

The CDR3 DNA reads TGCGCCAGCACTCGTGAGGCTAGCGGGAAGAGGGAGCAGTTCTTC. Translation: CASTREASGKREQFF. This chain uses TRBV5-1 with TRBJ2-1; 9 bases match TRBD2. Germline values: CDR1 SGHRS, CDR2 YFSETQ. CDR3 length equals 15 residues. J gave up 10 bases and V 6 bases, and 14 bases lay outside the gene matches.

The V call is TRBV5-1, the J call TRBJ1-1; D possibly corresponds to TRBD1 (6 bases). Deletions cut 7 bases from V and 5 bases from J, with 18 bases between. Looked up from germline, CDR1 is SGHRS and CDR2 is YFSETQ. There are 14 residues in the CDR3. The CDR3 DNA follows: TGCGCCAGCGGTCCTGACGGGGGGCTAACTGAAGCTTTCTTT. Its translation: CASGPDGGLTEAFF.

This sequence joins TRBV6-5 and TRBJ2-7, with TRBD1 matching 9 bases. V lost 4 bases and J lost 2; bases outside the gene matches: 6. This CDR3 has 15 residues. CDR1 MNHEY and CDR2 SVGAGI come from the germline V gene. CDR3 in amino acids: CASSFSGTGPYEQYF. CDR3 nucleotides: TGTGCCAGCAGTTTTTCCGGGACAGGGCCCTACGAGCAGTACTTC.

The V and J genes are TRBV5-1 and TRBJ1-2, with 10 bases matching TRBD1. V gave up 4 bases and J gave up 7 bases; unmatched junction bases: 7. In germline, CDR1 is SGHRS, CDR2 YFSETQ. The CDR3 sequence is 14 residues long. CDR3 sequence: CASSPGTGASGYTF. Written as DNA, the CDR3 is TGCGCCAGCAGCCCGGGGACAGGGGCCTCTGGCTACACCTTC.

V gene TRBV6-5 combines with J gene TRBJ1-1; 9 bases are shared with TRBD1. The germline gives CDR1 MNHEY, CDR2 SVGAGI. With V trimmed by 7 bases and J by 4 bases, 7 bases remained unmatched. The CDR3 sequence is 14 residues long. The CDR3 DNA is TGTGCCAGCACTCTGACAGGGGGAAGCACTGAAGCTTTCTTT. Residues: CASTLTGGSTEAFF.

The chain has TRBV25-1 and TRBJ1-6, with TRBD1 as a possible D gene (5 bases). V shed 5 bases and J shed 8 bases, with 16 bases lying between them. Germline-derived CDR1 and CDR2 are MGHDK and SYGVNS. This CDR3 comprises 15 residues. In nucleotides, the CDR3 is TGTGCCAGCAGTCCAGAACGGGGGTTGGATTCACCCCTCCACTTT. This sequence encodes CASSPERGLDSPLHF.

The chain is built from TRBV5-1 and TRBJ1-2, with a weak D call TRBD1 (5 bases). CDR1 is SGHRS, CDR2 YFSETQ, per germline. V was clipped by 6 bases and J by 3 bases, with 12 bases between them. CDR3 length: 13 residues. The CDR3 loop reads CASTLTGDYGYTF. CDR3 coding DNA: TGCGCCAGCACCCTAACAGGAGACTATGGCTACACCTTC.

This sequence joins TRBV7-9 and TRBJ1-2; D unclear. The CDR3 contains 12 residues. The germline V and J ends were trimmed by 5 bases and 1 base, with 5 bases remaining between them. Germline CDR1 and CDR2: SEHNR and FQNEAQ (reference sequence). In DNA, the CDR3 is TGTGCCAGCAGCATCATTAACTATGGCTACACCTTC. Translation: CASSIINYGYTF. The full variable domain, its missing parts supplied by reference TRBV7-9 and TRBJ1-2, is DTGVSQNPRHKITKRGQNVTFRCDPISEHNRLYWYRQTLGQGPEFLTYFQNEAQLEKSRLLSDRFSAERPKGSFSTLEIQRTEQGDSAMYLCASSIINYGYTFGSGTRLTVV.

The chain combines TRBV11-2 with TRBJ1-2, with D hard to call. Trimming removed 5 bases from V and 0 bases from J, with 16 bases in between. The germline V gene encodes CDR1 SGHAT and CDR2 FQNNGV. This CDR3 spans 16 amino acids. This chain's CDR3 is CASSRPGSSPNYGYTF. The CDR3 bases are TGTGCCAGCAGCCGTCCGGGGAGTAGCCCTAACTATGGCTACACCTTC. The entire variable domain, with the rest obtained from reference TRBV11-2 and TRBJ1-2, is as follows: EAGVAQSPRYKIIEKRQSVAFWCNPISGHATLYWYQQILGQGPKLLIQFQNNGVVDDSQLPKDRFSAERLKGVDSTLKIQPAKLEDSAVYLCASSRPGSSPNYGYTFGSGTRLTVV.

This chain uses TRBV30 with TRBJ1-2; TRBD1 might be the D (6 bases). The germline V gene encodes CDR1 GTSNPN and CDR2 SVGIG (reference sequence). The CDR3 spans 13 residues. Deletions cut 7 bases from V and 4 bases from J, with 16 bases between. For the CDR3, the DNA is TGTGCCTCCCAACCCCAGGGGCTCTATGGCTACACCTTC. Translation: CASQPQGLYGYTF.

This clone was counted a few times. The CDR3 sequence: CASSPTGGSTDTQYF. CDR3 coding DNA: TGTGCCAGCAGCCCGACGGGGGGGAGCACAGATACGCAGTATTTT. The chain uses TRBV7-3 and TRBJ2-3, with 8 bases aligning to TRBD2. Germline lookup yields CDR1 SGHTA and CDR2 FQGTGA. This CDR3 contains 15 residues. V gave up 5 bases and J gave up 0 bases; unmatched junction bases: 4.

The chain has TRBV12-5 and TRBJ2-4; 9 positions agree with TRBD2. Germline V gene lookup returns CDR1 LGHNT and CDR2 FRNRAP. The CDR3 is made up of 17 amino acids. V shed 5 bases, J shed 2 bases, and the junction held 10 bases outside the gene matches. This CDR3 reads CASGMRGGGLTKNIQYF. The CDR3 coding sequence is TGTGCTAGTGGTATGCGGGGGGGCGGTTTAACCAAAAACATTCAGTACTTC.

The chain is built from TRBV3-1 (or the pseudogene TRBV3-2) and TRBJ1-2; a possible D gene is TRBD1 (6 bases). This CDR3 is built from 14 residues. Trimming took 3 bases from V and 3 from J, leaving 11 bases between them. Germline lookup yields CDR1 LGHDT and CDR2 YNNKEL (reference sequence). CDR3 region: CASSQRTADYGYTF. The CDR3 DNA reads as TGTGCCAGCAGCCAGCGGACAGCCGACTATGGCTACACCTTC.

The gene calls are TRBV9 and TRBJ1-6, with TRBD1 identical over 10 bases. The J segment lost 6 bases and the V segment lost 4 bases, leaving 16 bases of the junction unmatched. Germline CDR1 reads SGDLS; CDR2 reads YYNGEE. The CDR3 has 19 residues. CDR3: CASSPRRGQGPTGNSPLHF. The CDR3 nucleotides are TGTGCCAGCAGCCCCAGGCGGGGACAGGGGCCCACCGGTAATTCACCCCTCCACTTT.

The CDR3 reads CASSPGQGLGYEQYF. Written as DNA, the CDR3 is TGTGCCAGCTCACCCGGACAGGGGCTAGGTTACGAGCAGTACTTC. J is TRBJ2-7 and V is TRBV18; 9 nucleotides line up with TRBD1. From germline, CDR1 is KGHSH and CDR2 LQKENI. CDR3 size: 15 residues. The junction had 7 bases not matched to a gene; V was cut back by 3 bases and J by 4 bases.

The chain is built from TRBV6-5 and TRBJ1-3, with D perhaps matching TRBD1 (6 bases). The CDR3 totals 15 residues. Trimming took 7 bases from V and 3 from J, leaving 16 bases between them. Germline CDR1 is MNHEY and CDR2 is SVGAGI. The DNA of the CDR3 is TGTGCCAGCACCCAAGGACAGTTGTTTGGAAACACCATATATTTT. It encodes CASTQGQLFGNTIYF.

The CDR3 reads CASSSSDRLLRGYNEQFF. The DNA for the CDR3 is TGTGCCAGCAGTTCATCGGACAGGCTTTTACGGGGCTACAATGAGCAGTTCTTC. The chain uses TRBV28 and TRBJ2-1; TRBD1 agrees at 7 bases. The CDR3 totals 18 residues. V dropped 4 bases and J dropped 3; count of bases not matched to a gene: 15. Germline V gene sequence: CDR1 MDHEN, CDR2 SYDVKM. The whole variable domain, filled in from reference TRBV28 and TRBJ2-1, reads DVKVTQSSRYLVKRTGEKVFLECVQDMDHENMFWYRQDPGLGLRLIYFSYDVKMKEKGDIPEGYSVSREKKERFSLILESASTNQTSMYLCASSSSDRLLRGYNEQFFGPGTRLTVL.

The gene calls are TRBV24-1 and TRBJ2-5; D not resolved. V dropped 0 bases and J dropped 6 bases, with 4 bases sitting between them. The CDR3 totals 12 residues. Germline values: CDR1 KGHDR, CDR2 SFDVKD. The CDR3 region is CATSDLLQTQYF. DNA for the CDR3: TGTGCCACCAGTGATTTGCTCCAGACCCAGTACTTC.